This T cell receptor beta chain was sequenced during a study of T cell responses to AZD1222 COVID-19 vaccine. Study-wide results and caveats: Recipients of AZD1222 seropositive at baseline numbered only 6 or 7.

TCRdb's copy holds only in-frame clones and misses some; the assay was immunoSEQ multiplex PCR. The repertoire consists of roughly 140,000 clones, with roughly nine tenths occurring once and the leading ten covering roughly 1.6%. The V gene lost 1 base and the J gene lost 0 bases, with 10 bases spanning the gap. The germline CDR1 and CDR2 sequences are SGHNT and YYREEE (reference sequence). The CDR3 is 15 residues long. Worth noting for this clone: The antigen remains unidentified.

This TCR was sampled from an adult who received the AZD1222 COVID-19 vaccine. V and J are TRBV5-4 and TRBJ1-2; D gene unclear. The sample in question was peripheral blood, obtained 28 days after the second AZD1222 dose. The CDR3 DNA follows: TGTGCCAGCAGCTTGAGGGCAGTTCCTAACTATGGCTACACCTTC. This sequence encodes CASSLRAVPNYGYTF. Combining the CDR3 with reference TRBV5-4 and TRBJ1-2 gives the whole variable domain ETGVTQSPTHLIKTRGQQVTLRCSSQSGHNTVSWYQQALGQGPQFIFQYYREEENGRGNFPPRFSGLQFPNYSSELNVNALELDDSALYLCASSLRAVPNYGYTFGSGTRLTVV.